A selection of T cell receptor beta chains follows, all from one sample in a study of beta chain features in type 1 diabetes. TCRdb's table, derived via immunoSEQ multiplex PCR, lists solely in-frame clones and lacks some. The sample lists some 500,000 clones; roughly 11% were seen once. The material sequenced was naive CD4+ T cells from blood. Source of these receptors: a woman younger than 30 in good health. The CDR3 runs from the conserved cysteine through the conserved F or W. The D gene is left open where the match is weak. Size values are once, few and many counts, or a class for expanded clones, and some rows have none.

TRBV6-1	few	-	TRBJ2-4	CASSSRGPKNIQYF	TGTGCCAGCAGTTCGCGGGGTCCCAAAAACATTCAGTACTTC
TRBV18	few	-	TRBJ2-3	CASSPDRTSTDTQYF	TGTGCCAGCTCACCAGACCGAACTAGCACAGATACGCAGTATTTT
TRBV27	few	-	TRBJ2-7	CASSFYKGPGEQYF	TGTGCCAGCAGTTTTTATAAGGGGCCAGGCGAGCAGTACTTC
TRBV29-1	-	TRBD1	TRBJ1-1	CSVRSQGVVAFF	TGCAGCGTTCGGTCTCAGGGGGTAGTAGCTTTCTTT
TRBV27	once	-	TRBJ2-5	CASTASPGTKETQYF	TGTGCCAGCACTGCTTCTCCGGGAACAAAGGAGACCCAGTACTTC
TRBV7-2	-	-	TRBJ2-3	CASNPNGLDTQYF	TGTGCCAGCAACCCCAACGGGTTAGATACGCAGTATTTT
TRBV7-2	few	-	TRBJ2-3	CASSSYGQFSDTQYF	TGTGCCAGCAGCTCCTATGGGCAGTTCTCAGATACGCAGTATTTT
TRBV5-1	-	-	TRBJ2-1	CASSLAIVSYNEQFF	TGCGCCAGCAGCTTGGCAATAGTCTCCTACAATGAGCAGTTCTTC
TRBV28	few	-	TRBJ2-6	CASSPGTAWSGANVLTF	TGTGCCAGCAGTCCCGGGACCGCCTGGTCTGGGGCCAACGTCCTGACTTTC
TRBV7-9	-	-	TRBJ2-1	CASSFRRSSYNEQFF	TGTGCCAGCAGCTTTAGAAGGAGCTCCTACAATGAGCAGTTCTTC
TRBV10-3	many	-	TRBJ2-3	CAISELDTQYF	TGTGCCATCAGTGAGCTGGATACGCAGTATTTT
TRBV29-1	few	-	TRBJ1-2	CSVGGSHGYTF	TGCAGCGTTGGTGGTTCACATGGCTACACCTTC
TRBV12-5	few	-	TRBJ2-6	CASGSDSSGANVLTF	TGTGCTAGTGGGTCCGACAGCTCTGGGGCCAACGTCCTGACTTTC
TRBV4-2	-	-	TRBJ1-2	CASSPFDPNYGYTF	TGTGCCAGCAGCCCCTTCGATCCCAACTATGGCTACACCTTC
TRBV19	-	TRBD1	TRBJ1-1	CASSLLHQGANTEAFF	TGTGCCAGTAGCTTATTGCATCAGGGGGCGAACACTGAAGCTTTCTTT
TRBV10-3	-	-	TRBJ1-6	CAISAASGRQNSPLHF	TGTGCCATCAGTGCTGCTTCGGGACGGCAGAATTCACCCCTCCACTTT
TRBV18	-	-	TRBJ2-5	CASSPPGSQGETQYF	TGTGCCAGCTCACCACCGGGGAGCCAGGGAGAGACCCAGTACTTC
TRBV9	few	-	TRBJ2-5	CASSYRGETQYF	TGTGCCAGCAGCTACAGAGGGGAGACCCAGTACTTC
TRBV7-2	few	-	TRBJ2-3	CASSPAGNTQYF	TGTGCCAGCAGCCCAGCGGGCAATACGCAGTATTTT
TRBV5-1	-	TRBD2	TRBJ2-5	CASSPSGGPETQYF	TGCGCCAGCAGCCCCTCGGGAGGGCCCGAGACCCAGTACTTC
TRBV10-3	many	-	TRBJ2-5	CAISGLSGAHLYF	TGTGCCATCAGCGGGCTTAGCGGAGCCCATCTGTACTTC
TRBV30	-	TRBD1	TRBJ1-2	CAWKGAARYTF	TGTGCCTGGAAGGGGGCAGCTCGCTACACCTTC
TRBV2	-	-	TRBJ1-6	CASSDSWVSSPLHF	TGTGCCAGCAGTGACTCGTGGGTTAGTTCACCCCTCCACTTT
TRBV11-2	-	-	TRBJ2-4	CASSLVGAQYF	TGTGCCAGCAGCTTAGTTGGGGCTCAGTACTTC
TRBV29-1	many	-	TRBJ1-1	CSVPGFEAFF	TGCAGCGTCCCAGGGTTTGAAGCTTTCTTT
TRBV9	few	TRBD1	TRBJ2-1	CASSVGGQGSYNEQFF	TGTGCCAGCAGCGTAGGGGGACAGGGGTCCTACAATGAGCAGTTCTTC
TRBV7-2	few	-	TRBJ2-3	CATRARGTDTQYF	TGTGCCACCCGAGCGAGGGGCACAGATACGCAGTATTTT
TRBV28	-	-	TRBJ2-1	CASSLGVGEQFF	TGTGCCAGCAGTCTAGGGGTGGGTGAGCAGTTCTTC
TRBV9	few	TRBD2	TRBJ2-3	CASSVSSGRDTQYF	TGTGCCAGCAGCGTCTCTAGCGGGAGGGATACGCAGTATTTT
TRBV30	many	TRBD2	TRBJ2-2	CAWSKPGLESGELFF	TGTGCCTGGAGTAAACCGGGACTAGAGAGCGGGGAGCTGTTTTTT
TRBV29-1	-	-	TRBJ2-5	CSVAAVGETQYF	TGCAGCGTCGCAGCAGTTGGCGAGACCCAGTACTTC
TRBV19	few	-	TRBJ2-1	CASSRENEQFF	TGTGCCAGTAGTCGCGAAAATGAGCAGTTCTTC
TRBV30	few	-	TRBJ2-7	CAWGRDILREQYF	TGTGCCTGGGGAAGGGACATTCTTCGCGAGCAGTACTTC
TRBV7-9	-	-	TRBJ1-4	CASRDDNEKLFF	TGTGCCAGCAGGGATGATAATGAAAAACTGTTTTTT
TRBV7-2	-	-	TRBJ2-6	CASSFYRAPGANVLTF	TGTGCCAGCAGCTTCTACAGGGCTCCTGGGGCCAACGTCCTGACTTTC
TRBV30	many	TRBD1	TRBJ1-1	CAWRRQGLNTEAFF	TGTGCCTGGAGACGACAGGGACTAAACACTGAAGCTTTCTTT
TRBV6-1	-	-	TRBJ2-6	CAIRRAGANVLTF	TGTGCCATCCGTCGAGCTGGGGCCAACGTCCTGACTTTC
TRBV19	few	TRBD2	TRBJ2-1	CASSLGTSGSSYNEQFF	TGTGCCAGTAGTCTGGGGACTAGCGGGAGTTCGTACAATGAGCAGTTCTTC
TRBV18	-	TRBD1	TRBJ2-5	CASLQGQETQYF	TGTGCCAGCCTACAGGGGCAAGAGACCCAGTACTTC
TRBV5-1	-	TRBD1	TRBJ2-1	CASSREPTGGEQFF	TGCGCCAGCAGCCGAGAGCCGACAGGGGGCGAGCAGTTCTTC
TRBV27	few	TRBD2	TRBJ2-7	CASSSASGTRLYEQYF	TGTGCCAGCAGTTCCGCATCCGGGACTAGACTCTACGAGCAGTACTTC
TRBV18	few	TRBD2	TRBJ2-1	CASSPPGGISYNEQFF	TGTGCCAGCTCACCCCCGGGGGGTATCTCATACAATGAGCAGTTCTTC